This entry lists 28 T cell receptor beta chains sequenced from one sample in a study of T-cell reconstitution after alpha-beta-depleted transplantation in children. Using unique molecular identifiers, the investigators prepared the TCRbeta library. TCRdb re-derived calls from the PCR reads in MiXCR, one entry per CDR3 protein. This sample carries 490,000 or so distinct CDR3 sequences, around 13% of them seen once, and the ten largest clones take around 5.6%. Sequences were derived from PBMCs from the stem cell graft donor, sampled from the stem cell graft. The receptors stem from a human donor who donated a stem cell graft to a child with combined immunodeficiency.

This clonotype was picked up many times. The CDR3: CASSSLAGGSYEQYF. The CDR3 DNA sequence: TGTGCCAGCAGCTCCCTAGCGGGGGGGTCCTACGAGCAGTACTTC. This chain uses TRBV12-3 or TRBV12-4 with TRBJ2-7; TRBD2 agrees at 12 bases. CDR3 length: 15 amino acids. J lost 1 base, V lost 6 bases, and 4 bases had no gene match.

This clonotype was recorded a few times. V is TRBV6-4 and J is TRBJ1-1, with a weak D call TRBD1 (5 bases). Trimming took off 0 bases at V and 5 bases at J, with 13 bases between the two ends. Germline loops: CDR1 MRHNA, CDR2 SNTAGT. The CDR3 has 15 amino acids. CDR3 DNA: TGTGCCAGCAGTGACTCGTCCAAGGGGAGGACTGAAGCTTTCTTT. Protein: CASSDSSKGRTEAFF.

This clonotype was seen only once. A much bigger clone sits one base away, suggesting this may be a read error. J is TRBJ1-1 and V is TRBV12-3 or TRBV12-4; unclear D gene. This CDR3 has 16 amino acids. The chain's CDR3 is CVSSFELRGVDTEAFF. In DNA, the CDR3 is TGTGTCAGCAGTTTTGAGCTCCGGGGAGTAGACACTGAAGCTTTCTTT.

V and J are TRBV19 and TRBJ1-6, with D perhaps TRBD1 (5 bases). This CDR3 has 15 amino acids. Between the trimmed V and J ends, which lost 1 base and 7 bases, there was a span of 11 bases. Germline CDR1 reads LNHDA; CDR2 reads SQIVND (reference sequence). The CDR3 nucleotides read TGTGCCAGTAGTATAGGGAAGGGGTGGAATTCACCCCTCCACTTT. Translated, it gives CASSIGKGWNSPLHF.

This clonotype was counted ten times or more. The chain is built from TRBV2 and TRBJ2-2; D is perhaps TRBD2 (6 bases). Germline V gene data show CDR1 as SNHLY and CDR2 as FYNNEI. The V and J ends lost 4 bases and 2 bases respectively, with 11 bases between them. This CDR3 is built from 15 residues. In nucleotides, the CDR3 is TGTGCCAGCAGTGGATACGGGGGAAACACCGGGGAGCTGTTTTTT. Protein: CASSGYGGNTGELFF.

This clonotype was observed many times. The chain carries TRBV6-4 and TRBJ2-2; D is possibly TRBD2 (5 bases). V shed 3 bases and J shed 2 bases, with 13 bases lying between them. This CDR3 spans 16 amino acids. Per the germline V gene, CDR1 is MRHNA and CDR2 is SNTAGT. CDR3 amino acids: CASSEVRTFNTGELFF. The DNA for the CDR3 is TGTGCCAGCAGTGAGGTGCGGACTTTCAACACCGGGGAGCTGTTTTTT.

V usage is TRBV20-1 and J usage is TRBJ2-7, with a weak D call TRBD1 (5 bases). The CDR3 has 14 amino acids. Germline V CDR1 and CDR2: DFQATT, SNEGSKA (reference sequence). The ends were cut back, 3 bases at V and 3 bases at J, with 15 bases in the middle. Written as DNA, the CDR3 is TGCAGTGCTAGGAAAACAGGAGCCCTCTACGAGCAGTACTTC. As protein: CSARKTGALYEQYF.

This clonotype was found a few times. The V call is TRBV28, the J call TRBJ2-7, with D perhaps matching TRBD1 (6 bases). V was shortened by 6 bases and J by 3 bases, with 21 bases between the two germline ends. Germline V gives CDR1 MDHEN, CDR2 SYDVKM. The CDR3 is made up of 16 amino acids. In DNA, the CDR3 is TGTGCCAGCAGAGGTGCGCAGGGGAGAAAAAGCTACGAGCAGTACTTC. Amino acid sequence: CASRGAQGRKSYEQYF.

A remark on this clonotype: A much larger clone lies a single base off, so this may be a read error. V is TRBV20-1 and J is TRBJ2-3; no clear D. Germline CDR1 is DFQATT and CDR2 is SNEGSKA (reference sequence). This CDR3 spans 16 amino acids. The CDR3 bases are TGCATTGCTAGAGATTGGGCGCGCCCCCCCACAGATACGCAGTATTTT. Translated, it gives CIARDWARPPTDTQYF.

The CDR3 region is CSAPDMSVEAFF. The DNA of the CDR3 is TGCAGTGCCCCCGATATGAGCGTGGAAGCTTTCTTT. The genes are TRBV20-1 and TRBJ1-1; no definite D call. Germline values: CDR1 DFQATT, CDR2 SNEGSKA (reference sequence). The CDR3 length is 12 residues. V was cut by 6 bases and J by 8 bases, with 16 bases left in between.

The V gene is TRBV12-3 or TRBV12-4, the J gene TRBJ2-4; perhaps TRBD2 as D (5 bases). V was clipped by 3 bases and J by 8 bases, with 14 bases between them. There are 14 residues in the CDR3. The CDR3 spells CASSLETRGDIQYF. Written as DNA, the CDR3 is TGTGCCAGCAGTTTGGAGACACGGGGAGACATTCAGTACTTC.

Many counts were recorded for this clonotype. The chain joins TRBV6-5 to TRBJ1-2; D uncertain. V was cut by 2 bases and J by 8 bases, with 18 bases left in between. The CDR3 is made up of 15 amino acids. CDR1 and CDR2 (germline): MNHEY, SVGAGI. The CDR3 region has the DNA TGTGCCAGCAGTTACGGGTACACGAACCGCTTCGGCTACACCTTC. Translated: CASSYGYTNRFGYTF.

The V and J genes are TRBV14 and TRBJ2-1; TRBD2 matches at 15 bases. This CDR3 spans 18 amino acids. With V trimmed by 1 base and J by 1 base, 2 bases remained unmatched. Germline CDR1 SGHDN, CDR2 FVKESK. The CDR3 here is CASSQGTSGGASYNEQFF. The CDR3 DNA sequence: TGTGCCAGCAGCCAAGGGACTAGCGGGGGGGCGTCCTACAATGAGCAGTTCTTC.

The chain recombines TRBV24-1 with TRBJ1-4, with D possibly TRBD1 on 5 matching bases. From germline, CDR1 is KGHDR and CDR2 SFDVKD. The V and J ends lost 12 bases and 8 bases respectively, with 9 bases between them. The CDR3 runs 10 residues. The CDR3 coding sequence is TGTGCCGACAGAGGGGAAAAACTGTTTTTT. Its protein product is CADRGEKLFF.

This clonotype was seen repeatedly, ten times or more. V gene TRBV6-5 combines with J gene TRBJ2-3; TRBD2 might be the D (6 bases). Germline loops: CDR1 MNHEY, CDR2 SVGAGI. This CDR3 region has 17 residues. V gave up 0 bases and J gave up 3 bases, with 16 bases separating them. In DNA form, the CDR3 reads TGTGCCAGCAGTTACTCACCAACTAGCCCCGGGACAGATACGCAGTATTTT. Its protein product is CASSYSPTSPGTDTQYF.

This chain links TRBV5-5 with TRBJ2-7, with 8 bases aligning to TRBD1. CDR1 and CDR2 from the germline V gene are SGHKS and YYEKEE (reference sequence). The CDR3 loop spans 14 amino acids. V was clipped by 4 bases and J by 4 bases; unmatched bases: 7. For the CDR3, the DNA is TGTGCCAGCAGCCAAGACAGGGGAGTGTACGAGCAGTACTTC. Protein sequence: CASSQDRGVYEQYF.

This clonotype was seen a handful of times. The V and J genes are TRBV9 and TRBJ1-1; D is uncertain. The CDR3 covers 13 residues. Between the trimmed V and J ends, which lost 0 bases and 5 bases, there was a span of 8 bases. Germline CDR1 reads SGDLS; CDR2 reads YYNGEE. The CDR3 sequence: CASSVDLDTEAFF. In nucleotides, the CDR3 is TGTGCCAGCAGCGTAGATCTAGATACTGAAGCTTTCTTT.

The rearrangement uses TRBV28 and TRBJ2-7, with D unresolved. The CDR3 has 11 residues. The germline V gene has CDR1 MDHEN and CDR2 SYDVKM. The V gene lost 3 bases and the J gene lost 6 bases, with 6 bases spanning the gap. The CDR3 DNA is TGTGCCAGCAGTTTGGGGATCGAGCAGTACTTC. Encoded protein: CASSLGIEQYF.

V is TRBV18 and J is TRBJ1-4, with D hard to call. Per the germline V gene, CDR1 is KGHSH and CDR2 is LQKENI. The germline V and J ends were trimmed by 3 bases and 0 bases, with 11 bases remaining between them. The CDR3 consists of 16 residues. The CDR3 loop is CASSPLGSTTNEKLFF. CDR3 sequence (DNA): TGTGCCAGCTCACCGCTGGGGTCCACAACTAATGAAAAACTGTTTTTT.

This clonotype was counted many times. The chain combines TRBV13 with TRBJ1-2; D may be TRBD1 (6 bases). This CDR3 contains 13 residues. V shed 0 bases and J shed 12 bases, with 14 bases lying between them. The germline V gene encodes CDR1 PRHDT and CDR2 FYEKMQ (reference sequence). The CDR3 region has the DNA TGTGCCAGCAGCTTAGGGCCCGGACAGCCCCACACCTTC. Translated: CASSLGPGQPHTF.

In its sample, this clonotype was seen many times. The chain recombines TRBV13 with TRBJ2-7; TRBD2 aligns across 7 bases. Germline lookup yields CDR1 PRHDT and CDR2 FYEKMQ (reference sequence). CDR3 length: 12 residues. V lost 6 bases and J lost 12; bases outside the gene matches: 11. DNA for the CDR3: TGTGCCAGCAGGGGGGAGGGAGGACCCAGGTACTTC. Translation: CASRGEGGPRYF.

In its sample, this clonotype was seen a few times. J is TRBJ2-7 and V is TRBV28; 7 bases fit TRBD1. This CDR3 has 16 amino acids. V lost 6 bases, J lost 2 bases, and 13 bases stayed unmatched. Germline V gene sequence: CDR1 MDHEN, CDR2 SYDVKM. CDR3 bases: TGTGCCAGCAGCGAACTTCAGGGGGTCGTGGCCTACGAGCAGTACTTC. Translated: CASSELQGVVAYEQYF. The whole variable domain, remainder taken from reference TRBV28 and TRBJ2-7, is DVKVTQSSRYLVKRTGEKVFLECVQDMDHENMFWYRQDPGLGLRLIYFSYDVKMKEKGDIPEGYSVSREKKERFSLILESASTNQTSMYLCASSELQGVVAYEQYFGPGTRLTVT.

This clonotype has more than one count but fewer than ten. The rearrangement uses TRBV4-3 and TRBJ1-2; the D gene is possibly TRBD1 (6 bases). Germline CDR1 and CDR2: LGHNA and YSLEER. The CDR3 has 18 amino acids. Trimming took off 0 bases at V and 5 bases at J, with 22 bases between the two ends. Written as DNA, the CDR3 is TGCGCCAGCAGCCAAGAAGGCGTAGGGGCCAGGGGAGGGTATGGCTACACCTTC. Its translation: CASSQEGVGARGGYGYTF.

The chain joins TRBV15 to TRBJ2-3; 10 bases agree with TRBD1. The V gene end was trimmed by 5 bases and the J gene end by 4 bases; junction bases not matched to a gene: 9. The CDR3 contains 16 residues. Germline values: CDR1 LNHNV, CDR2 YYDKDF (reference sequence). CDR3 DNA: TGTGCCACCAGCCGACCCGGGACAGGGGTCGCAGATACGCAGTATTTT. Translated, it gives CATSRPGTGVADTQYF.

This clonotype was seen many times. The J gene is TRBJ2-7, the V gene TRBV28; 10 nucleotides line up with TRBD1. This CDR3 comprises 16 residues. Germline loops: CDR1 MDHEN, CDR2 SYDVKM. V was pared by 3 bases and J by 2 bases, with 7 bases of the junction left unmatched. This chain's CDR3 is CASSLPGTGVTYEQYF. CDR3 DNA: TGTGCCAGCAGTTTGCCTGGGACAGGGGTGACCTACGAGCAGTACTTC.

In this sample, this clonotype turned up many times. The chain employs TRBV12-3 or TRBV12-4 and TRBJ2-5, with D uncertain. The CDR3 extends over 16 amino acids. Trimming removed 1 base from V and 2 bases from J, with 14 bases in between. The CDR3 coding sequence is TGTGCCAGCAGTTTAGTAGGGATGGGTGATCAAGAGACCCAGTACTTC. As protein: CASSLVGMGDQETQYF.

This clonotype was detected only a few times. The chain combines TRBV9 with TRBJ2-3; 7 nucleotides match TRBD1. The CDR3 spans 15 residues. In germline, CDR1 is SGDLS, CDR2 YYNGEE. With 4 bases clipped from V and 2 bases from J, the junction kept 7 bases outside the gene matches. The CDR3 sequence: CASSSDRAYTDTQYF. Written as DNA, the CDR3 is TGTGCCAGCAGCTCAGACAGGGCCTACACAGATACGCAGTATTTT.

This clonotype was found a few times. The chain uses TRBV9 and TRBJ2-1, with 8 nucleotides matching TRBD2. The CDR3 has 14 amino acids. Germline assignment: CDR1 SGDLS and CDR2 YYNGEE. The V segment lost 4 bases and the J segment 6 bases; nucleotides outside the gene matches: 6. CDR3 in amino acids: CASSPRTSTNEQFF. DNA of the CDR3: TGTGCCAGCAGCCCGCGGACTAGCACCAATGAGCAGTTCTTC. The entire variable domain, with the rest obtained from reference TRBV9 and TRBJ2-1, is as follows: DSGVTQTPKHLITATGQRVTLRCSPRSGDLSVYWYQQSLDQGLQFLIQYYNGEERAKGNILERFSAQQFPDLHSELNLSSLELGDSALYFCASSPRTSTNEQFFGPGTRLTVL.